Listed here are 17 T cell receptor beta chains from one sample, sequenced in a study of cytotoxic CD8 clonotypes in ibrutinib-treated CLL. Generated by immunoSEQ multiplex PCR, the TCRdb table keeps only in-frame clones and is missing some. The sample shows around 310,000 clones, around four fifths of them seen only once. The sequences come from PBMCs, collected before ibrutinib treatment. The receptors shown here come from a human donor with chronic lymphocytic leukemia.

The genes are TRBV11-3 and TRBJ2-1, with no clear D. V lost 3 bases, J lost 4 bases, and 7 bases lay in between. In germline, CDR1 is SGHNT, CDR2 YENEEA. The CDR3 covers 13 residues. The CDR3 sequence is CASSFYNYNEQFF. The CDR3 bases are TGTGCCAGCAGCTTTTATAATTACAATGAGCAGTTCTTC.

The rearrangement links TRBV6-4 to TRBJ2-1; D call uncertain. Germline lookup yields CDR1 MRHNA and CDR2 SNTAGT. This CDR3 spans 13 amino acids. V dropped 2 bases and J dropped 3 bases, with 5 bases sitting between them. The CDR3 is CASSDNSYNEQFF. CDR3 nucleotide sequence: TGTGCCAGCAGTGACAATAGCTACAATGAGCAGTTCTTC.

The J gene is TRBJ1-5, the V gene TRBV4-3; a possible D gene is TRBD1 (6 bases). The CDR3 totals 17 residues. The germline gives CDR1 LGHNA, CDR2 YSLEER. The ends were cut back, 0 bases at V and 5 bases at J, with 17 bases in the middle. CDR3 amino acids: CASSQDWNRARDQPQHF. The DNA for the CDR3 is TGCGCCAGCAGCCAAGATTGGAACAGGGCGAGGGATCAGCCCCAGCATTTT.

The CDR3 loop reads CASMPRANTEAFF. CDR3 bases: TGTGCCAGTATGCCGAGGGCGAACACTGAAGCTTTCTTT. This rearrangement joins TRBV19 to TRBJ1-1; D uncertain. The V end was cut by 7 bases, the J end by 1 base, with 10 bases between. Germline lookup yields CDR1 LNHDA and CDR2 SQIVND (reference sequence). CDR3 length equals 13 residues.

The gene calls are TRBV7-2 and TRBJ1-4, with D perhaps TRBD1 (6 bases). The CDR3 has 14 amino acids. Germline V CDR1 and CDR2: SGHTA, FQGNSA. Trimming removed 5 bases at V and 5 bases at J, with 12 bases between. The chain's CDR3 is CASSQQGGNEKLFF. CDR3 nucleotides: TGTGCCAGCAGCCAACAGGGAGGAAATGAAAAACTGTTTTTT.

V gene TRBV9 combines with J gene TRBJ2-5; D might be TRBD1 (6 bases). V was shortened by 6 bases and J by 4 bases, with 10 bases between the two germline ends. The CDR3 loop spans 12 amino acids. In germline, CDR1 is SGDLS, CDR2 YYNGEE. CDR3: CASNKGVETQYF. CDR3 in DNA: TGTGCCAGCAATAAGGGGGTAGAGACCCAGTACTTC.

The chain joins TRBV2 to TRBJ2-3, with 12 nucleotides matching TRBD2. J lost 6 bases, V lost 5 bases, and 9 bases had no gene match. Germline V gene sequence: CDR1 SNHLY, CDR2 FYNNEI. The CDR3 length is 16 residues. CDR3 sequence (DNA): TGTGCCAGCAGTCTCACTAGCGGGAGGCCCTGGGATACGCAGTATTTT. Translating gives CASSLTSGRPWDTQYF.

CDR3 coding DNA: TGCGCCAGCAGCTTGGTCCTAGCGGGAGACACCGGGGAGCTGTTTTTT. Translation gives CASSLVLAGDTGELFF. The V call is TRBV5-1, the J call TRBJ2-2, with 10 bases that match TRBD2. The CDR3 totals 16 residues. The germline gives CDR1 SGHRS, CDR2 YFSETQ. V was pared by 0 bases and J by 3 bases, with 2 bases of the junction left unmatched.

V usage is TRBV28 and J usage is TRBJ1-5, with D hard to call. Germline CDR1 MDHEN, CDR2 SYDVKM. The CDR3 sequence is 12 residues long. V was clipped by 6 bases and J by 7 bases, with 10 bases between them. CDR3 sequence reads: CASRPPSQPQHF. Here the CDR3 DNA reads TGTGCCAGCAGGCCCCCCTCACAGCCCCAGCATTTT.

This chain connects TRBV19 to TRBJ2-2; 13 bases fit TRBD2. Germline V gene lookup returns CDR1 LNHDA and CDR2 SQIVND (reference sequence). The CDR3 runs 17 residues. The V and J ends lost 7 bases and 2 bases, in that order; junction bases with no gene match: 7. The CDR3 here is CASTRTSGRVNTGELFF. CDR3 nucleotide sequence: TGTGCCAGTACTAGGACTAGCGGGAGAGTAAACACCGGGGAGCTGTTTTTT.

The chain has TRBV19 and TRBJ1-3, with D tentatively TRBD1 (6 bases). The CDR3 is 15 residues long. V was clipped by 8 bases and J by 2 bases, with 16 bases between them. CDR1 is LNHDA and CDR2 is SQIVND in the germline V gene (reference sequence). The CDR3 here is CASHTGNAPGNTIYF. For the CDR3, the DNA is TGTGCCAGTCACACAGGGAACGCTCCTGGAAACACCATATATTTT.

V gene TRBV5-4 combines with J gene TRBJ1-2; D not certain. Germline loops: CDR1 SGHNT, CDR2 YYREEE (reference sequence). V was pared by 4 bases and J by 1 base, with 14 bases between. CDR3 length: 15 residues. CDR3 residues: CASSQSATLNYGYTF. In DNA, the CDR3 is TGTGCCAGCAGCCAAAGCGCTACACTTAACTATGGCTACACCTTC.

This chain connects TRBV11-3 to TRBJ2-1, with TRBD1 as a possible D gene (6 bases). Germline V gene lookup returns CDR1 SGHNT and CDR2 YENEEA. The V end lost 3 bases, the J end lost 0 bases, and 9 bases lay between the germline ends. The CDR3 extends over 15 amino acids. DNA for the CDR3: TGTGCCAGCAGCTTTTCAGGGGTCTCCTACAATGAGCAGTTCTTC. As protein: CASSFSGVSYNEQFF.

The chain is built from TRBV15 and TRBJ2-1, with TRBD2 identical over 7 bases. Germline CDR1 is LNHNV and CDR2 is YYDKDF (reference sequence). The trim removed 1 base at V and 9 bases at J, leaving 6 bases unmatched. The CDR3 runs 14 residues. The CDR3 loop reads CATSRVGGSSEQFF. DNA for the CDR3: TGTGCCACCAGCAGAGTGGGCGGGAGTAGTGAGCAGTTCTTC.

The V call is TRBV23-1, the J call TRBJ2-7; the D gene is possibly TRBD1 (5 bases). TRBV23-1 is designated an ORF whose function remains uncertain. The CDR3 sequence is 14 residues long. Trimming left V 0 bases short and J 3 bases short, with 9 bases between. Written as DNA, the CDR3 is TGCGCCAGCAGTCAATCGAGGCAGGGCTACGAGCAGTACTTC. This gives the protein CASSQSRQGYEQYF.

This sequence joins TRBV28 and TRBJ1-5; no clear D. The CDR3 sequence is 17 residues long. The V gene lost 8 bases and the J gene lost 0 bases, with 20 bases spanning the gap. Per the germline V gene, CDR1 is MDHEN and CDR2 is SYDVKM. The CDR3 nucleotides read TGTGCCAGCCATGGGCGACGTTGGCTCTATAGCAATCAGCCCCAGCATTTT. Amino acids: CASHGRRWLYSNQPQHF.

The V gene is TRBV30, the J gene TRBJ1-5; D uncertain. Trimming cost V 1 base and J 4 bases, with 14 bases left between them. CDR3 length: 15 amino acids. Germline V gene data show CDR1 as GTSNPN and CDR2 as SVGIG (reference sequence). CDR3 protein: CAWSEAGTSNQPQHF. For the CDR3, the DNA is TGTGCCTGGAGTGAAGCGGGCACATCAAATCAGCCCCAGCATTTT. The variable domain in full, completed from reference TRBV30 and TRBJ1-5, reads SQTIHQWPATLVQPVGSPLSLECTVEGTSNPNLYWYRQAAGRGLQLLFYSVGIGQISSEVPQNLSASRPQDRQFILSSKKLLLSDSGFYLCAWSEAGTSNQPQHFGDGTRLSIL.